This TCR beta chain was profiled in a study of cytomegalovirus exposure and HLA in healthy donors. Study-wide results and limits: Overall, about 160 TCR beta chains were annotated as cytomegalovirus-associated. Usually a TCR sequence was rare, but some public TCRs were found in many donors. Previous analysis showed most TCR beta V segments were productive about 90% or about 30% of the time.

As regards this clone: The antigen remains unidentified.

V was shortened by 3 bases and J by 5 bases, with 20 bases between the two germline ends. Per the germline V gene, CDR1 is SGDLS and CDR2 is YYNGEE. This CDR3 has 16 residues. Primers for the PCR totalled 60 Vbeta and 13 Jbeta. Methods used by the authors: The authors later counted 65 million to 90 million unique TCR beta chains, 8.5 million to 13 million of them shared. Using immunoSEQ multiplex PCR, the repertoire was profiled, and TCRdb retains in-frame clones only, with some absent. That table furnishes V, J and clone size, whereas the DNA furnished D and trimming. Of about 160,000 clones in the sample, around 85% were seen once.

Sequencing input: PBMCs. The genes are TRBV9 and TRBJ2-5, with D tentatively TRBD2 (6 bases). The sequence was collected from a man in his forties in good health and CMV-seronegative. The CDR3 reads CASSALPAGYRETQYF. The CDR3 nucleotides read TGTGCCAGCAGCGCTCTCCCAGCGGGTTACAGGGAGACCCAGTACTTC.